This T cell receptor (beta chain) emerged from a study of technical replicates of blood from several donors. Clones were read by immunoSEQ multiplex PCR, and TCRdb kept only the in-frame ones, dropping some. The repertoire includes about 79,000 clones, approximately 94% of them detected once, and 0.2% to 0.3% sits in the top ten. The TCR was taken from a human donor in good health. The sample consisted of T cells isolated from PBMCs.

The CDR3 coding sequence is TGTGCCAGTAGTCCCGCGGGACAGGGTACACGACCTAAAAATGAAAAACTGTTTTTT. It specifies CASSPAGQGTRPKNEKLFF. The rearrangement links TRBV19 to TRBJ1-4, with TRBD1 matching over 9 bases. V lost 5 bases, J lost 5 bases, and 18 bases stayed unmatched. The V gene's germline CDR1 is LNHDA and CDR2 SQIVND (reference sequence). This CDR3 is 19 amino acids long.